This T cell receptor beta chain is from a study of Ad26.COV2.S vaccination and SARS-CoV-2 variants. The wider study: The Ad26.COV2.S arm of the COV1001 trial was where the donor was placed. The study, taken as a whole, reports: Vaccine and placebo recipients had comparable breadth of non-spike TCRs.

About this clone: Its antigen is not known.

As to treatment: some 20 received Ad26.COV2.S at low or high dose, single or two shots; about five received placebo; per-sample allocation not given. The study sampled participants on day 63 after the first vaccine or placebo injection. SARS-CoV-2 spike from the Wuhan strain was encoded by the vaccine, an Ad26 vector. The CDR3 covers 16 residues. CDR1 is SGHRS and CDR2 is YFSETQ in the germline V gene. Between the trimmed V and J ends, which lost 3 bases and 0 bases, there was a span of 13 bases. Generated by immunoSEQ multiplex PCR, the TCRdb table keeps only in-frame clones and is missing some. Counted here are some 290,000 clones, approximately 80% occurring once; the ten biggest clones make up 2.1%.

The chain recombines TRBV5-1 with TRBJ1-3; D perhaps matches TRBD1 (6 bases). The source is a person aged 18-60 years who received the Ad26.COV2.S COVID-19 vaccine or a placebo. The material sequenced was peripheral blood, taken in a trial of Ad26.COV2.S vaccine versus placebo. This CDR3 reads CASSWGPGVSGNTIYF. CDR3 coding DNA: TGCGCCAGCAGCTGGGGGCCGGGGGTCTCTGGAAACACCATATATTTT.